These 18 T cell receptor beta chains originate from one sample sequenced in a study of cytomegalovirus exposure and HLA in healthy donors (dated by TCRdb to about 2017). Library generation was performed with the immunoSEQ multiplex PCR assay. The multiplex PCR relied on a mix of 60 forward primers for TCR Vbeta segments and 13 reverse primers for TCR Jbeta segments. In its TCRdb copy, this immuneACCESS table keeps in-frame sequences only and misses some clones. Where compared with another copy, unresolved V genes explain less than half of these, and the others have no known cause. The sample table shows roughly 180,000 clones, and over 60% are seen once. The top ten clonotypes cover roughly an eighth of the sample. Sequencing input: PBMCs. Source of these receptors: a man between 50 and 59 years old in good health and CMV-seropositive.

Here the CDR3 DNA reads TGTGCCAGCAGTTACACAGACGGTGCCTACGAGCAGTACTTC. The encoded protein is CASSYTDGAYEQYF. The V and J genes are TRBV6-5 and TRBJ2-7; no clear D gene. Germline V CDR1 and CDR2: MNHEY, SVGAGI. The V end lost 2 bases, the J end lost 2 bases, and 10 bases lay between the germline ends. CDR3 length: 14 amino acids.

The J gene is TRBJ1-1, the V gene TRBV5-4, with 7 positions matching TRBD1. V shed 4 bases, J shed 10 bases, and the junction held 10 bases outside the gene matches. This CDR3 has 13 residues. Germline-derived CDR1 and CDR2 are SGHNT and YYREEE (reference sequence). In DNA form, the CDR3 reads TGTGCCAGCAGCAGCAGGGGGTGGGCGGGAGCTTTCTTT. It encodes CASSSRGWAGAFF.

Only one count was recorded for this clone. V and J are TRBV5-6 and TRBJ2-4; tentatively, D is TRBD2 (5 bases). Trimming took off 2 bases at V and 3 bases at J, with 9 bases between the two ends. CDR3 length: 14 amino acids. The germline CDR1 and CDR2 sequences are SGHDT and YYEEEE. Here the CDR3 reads CASSFGSGKNIQYF. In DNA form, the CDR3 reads TGTGCCAGCAGCTTTGGGAGTGGCAAAAACATTCAGTACTTC.

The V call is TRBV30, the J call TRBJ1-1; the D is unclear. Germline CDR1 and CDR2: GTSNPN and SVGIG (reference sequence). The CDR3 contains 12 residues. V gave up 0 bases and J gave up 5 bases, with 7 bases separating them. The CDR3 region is CAWSVVVTEAFF. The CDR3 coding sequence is TGTGCCTGGAGTGTCGTAGTAACTGAAGCTTTCTTT.

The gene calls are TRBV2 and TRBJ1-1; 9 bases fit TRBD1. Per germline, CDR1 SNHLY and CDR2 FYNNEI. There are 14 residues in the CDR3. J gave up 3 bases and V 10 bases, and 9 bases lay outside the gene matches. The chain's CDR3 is CATGTGRFDTEAFF. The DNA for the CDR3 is TGTGCCACTGGGACAGGGCGTTTTGACACTGAAGCTTTCTTT.

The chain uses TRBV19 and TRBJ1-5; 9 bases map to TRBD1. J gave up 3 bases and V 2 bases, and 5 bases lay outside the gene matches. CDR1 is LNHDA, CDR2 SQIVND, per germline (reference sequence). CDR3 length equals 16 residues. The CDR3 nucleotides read TGTGCCAGTAGTATAAACAGGGGGCTAAACAATCAGCCCCAGCATTTT. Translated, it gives CASSINRGLNNQPQHF.

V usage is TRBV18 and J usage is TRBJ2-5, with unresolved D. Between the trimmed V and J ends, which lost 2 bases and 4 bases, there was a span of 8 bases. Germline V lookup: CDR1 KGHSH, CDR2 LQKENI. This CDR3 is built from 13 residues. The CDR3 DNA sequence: TGTGCCAGCTCACCAGGTGTCAGAGAGACCCAGTACTTC. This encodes CASSPGVRETQYF.

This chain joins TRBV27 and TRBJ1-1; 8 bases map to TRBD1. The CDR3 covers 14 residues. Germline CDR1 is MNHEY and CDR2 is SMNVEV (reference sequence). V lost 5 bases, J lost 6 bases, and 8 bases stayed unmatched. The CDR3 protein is CASSLRTGSAEAFF. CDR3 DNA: TGTGCCAGCAGTCTTCGGACAGGGAGCGCTGAAGCTTTCTTT.

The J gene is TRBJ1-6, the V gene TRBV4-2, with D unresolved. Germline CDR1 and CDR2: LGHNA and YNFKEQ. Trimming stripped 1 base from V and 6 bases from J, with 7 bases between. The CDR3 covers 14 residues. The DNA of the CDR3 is TGTGCCAGCAGCCAAGGCGGCTCTAATTCACCCCTCCACTTT. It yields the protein CASSQGGSNSPLHF.

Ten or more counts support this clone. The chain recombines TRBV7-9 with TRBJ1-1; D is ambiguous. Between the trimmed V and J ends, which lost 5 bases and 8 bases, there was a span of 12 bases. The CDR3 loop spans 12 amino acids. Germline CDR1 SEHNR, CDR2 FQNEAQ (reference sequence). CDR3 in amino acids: CASSPEGPEAFF. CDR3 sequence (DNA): TGTGCCAGCAGCCCAGAGGGCCCGGAAGCTTTCTTT.

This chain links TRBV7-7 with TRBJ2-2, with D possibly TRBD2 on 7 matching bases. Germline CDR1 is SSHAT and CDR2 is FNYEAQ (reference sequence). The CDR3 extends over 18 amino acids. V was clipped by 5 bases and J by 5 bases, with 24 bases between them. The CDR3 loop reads CASSPRRGGGSGTGELFF. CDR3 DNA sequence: TGTGCCAGCAGCCCCCGACGGGGCGGGGGCTCCGGGACCGGGGAGCTGTTTTTT.

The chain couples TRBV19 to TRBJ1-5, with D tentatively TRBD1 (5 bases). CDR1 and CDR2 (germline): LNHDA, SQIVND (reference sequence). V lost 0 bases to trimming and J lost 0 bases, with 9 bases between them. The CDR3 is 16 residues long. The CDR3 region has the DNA TGTGCCAGTAGTATAGATGGGACTTATAGCAATCAGCCCCAGCATTTT. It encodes CASSIDGTYSNQPQHF.

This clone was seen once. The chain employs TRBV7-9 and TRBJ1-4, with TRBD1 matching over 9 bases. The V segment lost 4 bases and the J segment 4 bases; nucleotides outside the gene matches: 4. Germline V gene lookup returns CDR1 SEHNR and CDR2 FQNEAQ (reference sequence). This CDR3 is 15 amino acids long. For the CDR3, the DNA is TGTGCCAGCAGCTGGGGACAGGGTTTTAATGAAAAACTGTTTTTT. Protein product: CASSWGQGFNEKLFF.

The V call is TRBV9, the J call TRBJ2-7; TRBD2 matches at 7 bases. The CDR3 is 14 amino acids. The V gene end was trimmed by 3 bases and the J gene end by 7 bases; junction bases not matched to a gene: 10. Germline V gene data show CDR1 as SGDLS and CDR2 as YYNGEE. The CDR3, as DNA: TGTGCCAGCAGCGAGGGAGGGGTCTCGGGAGAGCAGTACTTC. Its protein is CASSEGGVSGEQYF.

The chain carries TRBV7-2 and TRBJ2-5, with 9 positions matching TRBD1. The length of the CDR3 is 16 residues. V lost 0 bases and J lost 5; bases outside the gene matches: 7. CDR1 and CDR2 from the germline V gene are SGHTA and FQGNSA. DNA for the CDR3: TGTGCCAGCAGCTTAGCCGGGACAGGGAAGGGGGAGACCCAGTACTTC. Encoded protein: CASSLAGTGKGETQYF.

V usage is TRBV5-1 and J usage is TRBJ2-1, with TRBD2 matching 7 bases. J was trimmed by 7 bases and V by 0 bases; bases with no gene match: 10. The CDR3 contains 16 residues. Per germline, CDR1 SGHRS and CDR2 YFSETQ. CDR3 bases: TGCGCCAGCAGCTTGGGTTTCGGCGGGGGTAGTAATGAGCAGTTCTTC. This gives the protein CASSLGFGGGSNEQFF.

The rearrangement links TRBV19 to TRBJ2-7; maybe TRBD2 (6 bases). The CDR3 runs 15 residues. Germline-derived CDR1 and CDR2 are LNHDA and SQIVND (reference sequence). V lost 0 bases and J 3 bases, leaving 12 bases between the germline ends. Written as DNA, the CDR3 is TGTGCCAGTAGTATAGATCAGGAGGGGCACTACGAGCAGTACTTC. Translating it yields CASSIDQEGHYEQYF.

The CDR3: CASFRTGNTEAFF. In nucleotides, the CDR3 is TGTGCCAGCTTCAGGACAGGGAACACTGAAGCTTTCTTT. The J gene is TRBJ1-1, the V gene TRBV6-5, with 7 bases fitting TRBD1. With V trimmed by 8 bases and J by 1 base, 4 bases remained unmatched. Germline-derived CDR1 and CDR2 are MNHEY and SVGAGI. This CDR3 is 13 amino acids long.